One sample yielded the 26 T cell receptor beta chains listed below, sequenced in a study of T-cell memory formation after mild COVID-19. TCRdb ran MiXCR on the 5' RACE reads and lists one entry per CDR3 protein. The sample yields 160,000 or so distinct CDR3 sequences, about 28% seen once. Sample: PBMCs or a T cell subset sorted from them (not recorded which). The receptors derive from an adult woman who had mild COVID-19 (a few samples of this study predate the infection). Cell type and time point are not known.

The CDR3 sequence: CASSLNSWDTEAFF. CDR3 bases: TGCGCCAGCAGCTTGAACAGTTGGGACACTGAAGCTTTCTTT. The V gene is TRBV5-1, the J gene TRBJ1-1; no clear D. Trimming stripped 1 base from V and 3 bases from J, with 10 bases between. Germline V gene data show CDR1 as SGHRS and CDR2 as YFSETQ. This CDR3 contains 14 residues.

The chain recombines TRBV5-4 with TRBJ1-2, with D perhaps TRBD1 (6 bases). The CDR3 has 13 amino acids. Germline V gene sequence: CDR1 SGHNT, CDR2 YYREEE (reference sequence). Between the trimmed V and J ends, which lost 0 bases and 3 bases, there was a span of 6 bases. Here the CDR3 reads CASSLEGDYGYTF. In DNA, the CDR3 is TGTGCCAGCAGCTTGGAGGGGGACTATGGCTACACCTTC.

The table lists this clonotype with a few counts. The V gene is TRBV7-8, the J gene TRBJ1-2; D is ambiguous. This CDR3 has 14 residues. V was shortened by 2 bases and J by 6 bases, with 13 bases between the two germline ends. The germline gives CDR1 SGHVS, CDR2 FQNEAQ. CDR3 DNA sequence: TGTGCCAGCAGCTTAAAGGTTGCAGTTCATGGCTACACCTTC. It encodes CASSLKVAVHGYTF.

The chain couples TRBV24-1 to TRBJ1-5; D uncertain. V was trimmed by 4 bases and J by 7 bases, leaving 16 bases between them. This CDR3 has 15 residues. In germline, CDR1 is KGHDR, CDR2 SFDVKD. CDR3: CATSDPRSGNQPQHF. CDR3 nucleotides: TGTGCCACCAGTGACCCTAGGTCGGGGAACCAGCCCCAGCATTTT.

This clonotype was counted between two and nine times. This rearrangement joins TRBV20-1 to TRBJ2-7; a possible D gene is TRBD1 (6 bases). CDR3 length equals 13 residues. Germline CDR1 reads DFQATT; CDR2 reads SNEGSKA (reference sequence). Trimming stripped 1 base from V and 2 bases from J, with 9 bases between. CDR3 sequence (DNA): TGCAGTGCTAGAGTCGGACAGCCCTACGAGCAGTACTTC. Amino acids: CSARVGQPYEQYF.

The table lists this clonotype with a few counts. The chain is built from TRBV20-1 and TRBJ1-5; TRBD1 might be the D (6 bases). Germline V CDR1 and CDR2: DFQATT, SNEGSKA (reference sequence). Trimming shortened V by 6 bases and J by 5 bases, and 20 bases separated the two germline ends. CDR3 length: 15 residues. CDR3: CSAGRRDNRHQPQHF. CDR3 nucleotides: TGCAGTGCGGGAAGGAGGGACAACCGGCATCAGCCCCAGCATTTT.

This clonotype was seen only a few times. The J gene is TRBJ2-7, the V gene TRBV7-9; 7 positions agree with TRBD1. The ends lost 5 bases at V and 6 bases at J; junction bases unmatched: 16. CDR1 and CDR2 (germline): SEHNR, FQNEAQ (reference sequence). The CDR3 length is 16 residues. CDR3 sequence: CASSPGRRQGYGEQYF. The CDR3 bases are TGTGCCAGCAGCCCAGGAAGGCGACAGGGCTACGGCGAGCAGTACTTC.

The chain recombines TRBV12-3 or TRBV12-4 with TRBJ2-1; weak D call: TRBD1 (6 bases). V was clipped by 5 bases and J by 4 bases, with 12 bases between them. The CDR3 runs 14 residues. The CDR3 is CASSGQTFYNEQFF. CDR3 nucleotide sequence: TGTGCCAGCAGTGGACAGACGTTTTACAATGAGCAGTTCTTC.

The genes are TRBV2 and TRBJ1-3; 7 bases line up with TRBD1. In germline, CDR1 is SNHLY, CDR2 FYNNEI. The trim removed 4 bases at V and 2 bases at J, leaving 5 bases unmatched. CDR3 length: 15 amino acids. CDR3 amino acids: CASSVEGAPGNTIYF. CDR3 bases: TGTGCCAGCAGTGTAGAGGGGGCGCCTGGAAACACCATATATTTT.

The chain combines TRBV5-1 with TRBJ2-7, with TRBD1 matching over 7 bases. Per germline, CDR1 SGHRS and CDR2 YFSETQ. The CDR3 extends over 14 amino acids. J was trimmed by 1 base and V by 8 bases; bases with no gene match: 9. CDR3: CASSDREGSYEQYF. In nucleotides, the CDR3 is TGCGCCAGTAGCGACAGGGAAGGGTCCTACGAGCAGTACTTC.

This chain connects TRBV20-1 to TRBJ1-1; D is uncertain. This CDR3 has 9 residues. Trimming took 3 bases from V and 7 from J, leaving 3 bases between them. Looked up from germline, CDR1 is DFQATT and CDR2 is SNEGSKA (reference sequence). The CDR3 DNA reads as TGCAGTGCTAGGGTTGAAGCTTTCTTT. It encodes CSARVEAFF.

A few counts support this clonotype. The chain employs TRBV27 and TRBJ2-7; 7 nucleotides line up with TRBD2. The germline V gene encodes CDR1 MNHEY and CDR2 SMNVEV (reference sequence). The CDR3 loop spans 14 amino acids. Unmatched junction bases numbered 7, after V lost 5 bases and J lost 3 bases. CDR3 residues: CASSPVAGHYEQYF. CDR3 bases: TGTGCCAGCAGTCCGGTAGCGGGCCACTACGAGCAGTACTTC.

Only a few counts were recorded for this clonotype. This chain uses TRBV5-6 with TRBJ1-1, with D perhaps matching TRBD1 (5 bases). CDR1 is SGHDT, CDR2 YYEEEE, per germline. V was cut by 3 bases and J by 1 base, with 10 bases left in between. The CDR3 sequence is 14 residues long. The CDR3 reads CASSSSDTNTEAFF. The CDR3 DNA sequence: TGTGCCAGCAGCTCCTCGGACACGAACACTGAAGCTTTCTTT.

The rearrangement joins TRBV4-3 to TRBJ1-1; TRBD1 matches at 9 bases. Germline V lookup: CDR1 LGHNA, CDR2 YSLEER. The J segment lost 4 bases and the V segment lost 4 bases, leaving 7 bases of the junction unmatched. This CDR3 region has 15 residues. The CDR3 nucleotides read TGCGCCAGCAGCCTCGGACAGGGGCTGTCCACTGAAGCTTTCTTT. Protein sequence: CASSLGQGLSTEAFF.

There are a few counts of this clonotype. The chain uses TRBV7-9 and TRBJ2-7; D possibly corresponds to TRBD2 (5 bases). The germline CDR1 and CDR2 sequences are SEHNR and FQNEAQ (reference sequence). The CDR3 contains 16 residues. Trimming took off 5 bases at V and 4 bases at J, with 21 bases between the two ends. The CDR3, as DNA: TGTGCCAGCAGCCCCCGGGTAGGAGGAGGCGTGTACGAGCAGTACTTC. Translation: CASSPRVGGGVYEQYF.

The CDR3 DNA follows: TGTGCCATCAGTCCCGGGACCTCCCCGCCCCAGCATTTT. Residues: CAISPGTSPPQHF. The J gene is TRBJ1-5, the V gene TRBV10-3; tentatively, D is TRBD1 (5 bases). Germline loops: CDR1 ENHRY, CDR2 SYGVKD. The CDR3 sequence is 13 residues long. Deletions cut 5 bases from V and 9 bases from J, with 14 bases between.

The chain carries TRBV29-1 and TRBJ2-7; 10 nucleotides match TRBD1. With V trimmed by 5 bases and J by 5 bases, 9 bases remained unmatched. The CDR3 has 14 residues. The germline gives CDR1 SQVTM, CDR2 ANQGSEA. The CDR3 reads CSVLILGQGNEQYF. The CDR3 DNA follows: TGCAGCGTTCTGATCCTGGGACAGGGGAACGAGCAGTACTTC.

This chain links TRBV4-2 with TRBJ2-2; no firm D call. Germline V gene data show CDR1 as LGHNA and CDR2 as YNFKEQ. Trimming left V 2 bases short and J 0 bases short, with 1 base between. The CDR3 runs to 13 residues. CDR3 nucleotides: TGTGCCAGCAGCCAACCGAACACCGGGGAGCTGTTTTTT. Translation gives CASSQPNTGELFF.

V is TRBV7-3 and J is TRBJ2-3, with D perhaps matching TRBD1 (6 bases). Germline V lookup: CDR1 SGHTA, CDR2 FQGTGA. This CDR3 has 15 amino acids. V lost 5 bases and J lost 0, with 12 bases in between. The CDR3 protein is CASSPSRGSTDTQYF. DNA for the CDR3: TGTGCCAGCAGCCCCTCCAGGGGCAGCACAGATACGCAGTATTTT.

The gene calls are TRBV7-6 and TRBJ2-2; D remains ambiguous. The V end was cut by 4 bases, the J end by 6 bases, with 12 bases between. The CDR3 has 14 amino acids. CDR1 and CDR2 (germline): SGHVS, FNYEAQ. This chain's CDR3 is CASSSGVRAGELFF. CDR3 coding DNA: TGTGCCAGCAGCTCAGGAGTTCGGGCCGGGGAGCTGTTTTTT.

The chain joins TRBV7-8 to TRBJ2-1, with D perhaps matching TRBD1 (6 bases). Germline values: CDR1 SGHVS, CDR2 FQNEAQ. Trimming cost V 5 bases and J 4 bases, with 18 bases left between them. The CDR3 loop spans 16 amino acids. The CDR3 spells CASSLRAPDSYNEQFF. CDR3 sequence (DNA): TGTGCCAGCAGCCTTCGAGCCCCGGACAGTTACAATGAGCAGTTCTTC.

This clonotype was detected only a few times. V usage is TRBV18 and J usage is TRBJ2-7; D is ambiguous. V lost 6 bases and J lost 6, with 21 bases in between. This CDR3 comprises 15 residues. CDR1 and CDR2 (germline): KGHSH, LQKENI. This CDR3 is CASSPGQPSMGEQYF. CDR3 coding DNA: TGTGCCAGCTCCCCCGGTCAGCCTAGTATGGGCGAGCAGTACTTC.

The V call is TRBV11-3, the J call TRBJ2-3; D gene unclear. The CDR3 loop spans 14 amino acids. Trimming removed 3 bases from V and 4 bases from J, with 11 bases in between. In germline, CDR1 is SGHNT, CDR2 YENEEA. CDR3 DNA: TGTGCCAGCAGCTTTAGAAGGCATTCAGATACGCAGTATTTT. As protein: CASSFRRHSDTQYF. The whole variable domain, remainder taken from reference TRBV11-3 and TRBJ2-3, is EAGVVQSPRYKIIEKKQPVAFWCNPISGHNTLYWYLQNLGQGPELLIRYENEEAVDDSQLPKDRFSAERLKGVDSTLKIQPAELGDSAVYLCASSFRRHSDTQYFGPGTRLTVL.

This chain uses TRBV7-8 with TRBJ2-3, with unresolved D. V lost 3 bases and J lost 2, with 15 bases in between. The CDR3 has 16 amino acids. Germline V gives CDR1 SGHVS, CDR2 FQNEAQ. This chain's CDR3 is CASSFVVGWFTDTQYF. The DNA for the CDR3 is TGTGCCAGCAGCTTCGTTGTGGGCTGGTTCACAGATACGCAGTATTTT.

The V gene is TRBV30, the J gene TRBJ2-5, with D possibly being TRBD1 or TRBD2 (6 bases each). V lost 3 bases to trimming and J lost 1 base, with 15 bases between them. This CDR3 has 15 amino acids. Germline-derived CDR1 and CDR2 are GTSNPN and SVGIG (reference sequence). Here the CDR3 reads CAWSPRGRTQETQYF. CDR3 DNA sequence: TGTGCCTGGAGCCCACGGGGGCGGACCCAAGAGACCCAGTACTTC.

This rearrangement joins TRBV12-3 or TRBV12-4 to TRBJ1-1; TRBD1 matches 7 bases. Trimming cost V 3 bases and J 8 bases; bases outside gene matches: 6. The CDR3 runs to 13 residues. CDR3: CASSFSGGGEAFF. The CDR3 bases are TGTGCCAGCAGTTTTTCAGGGGGAGGGGAAGCTTTCTTT.